This TCR beta chain was documented in a study of shared clonotypes between healthy human individuals. Study results and limitations: How much donors shared clonotypes was expected to be affected by sequencing depth.

Here immunoSEQ multiplex PCR was the method, and the copy in TCRdb shows in-frame clones only, minus some. The sample holds roughly 2.5 million clones, around 94% seen once. The CDR3 is 14 residues long. Germline-derived CDR1 and CDR2 are MNHEY and SVGAGI. The table lists this clone with a count of one. Antigen: not known. This rearrangement joins TRBV6-5 to TRBJ2-5; the D is unclear. Near its end, the DNA agrees better with TRBJ2-7, so the J call may be wrong. What was sequenced was naive CD4+ T cells sorted from blood. Sample subset: CD45RA+ positively selected. The source of this sequence is a man between 18 and 29 years old in good health. CDR3 region: CASRPRQPSYEQYF. DNA for the CDR3: TGTGCCAGCAGACCCCGTCAGCCTTCCTACGAGCAGTACTTC.